Each of the 26 T cell receptor beta chains below was sequenced from the same sample in a study of OX40 agonist ivuxolimab in advanced cancers. Clones were sequenced by immunoSEQ multiplex PCR, and TCRdb holds only the in-frame ones, with some missing. The profile covers 70,000 or so clones, with 85% appearing a single time and about 4.1% taken by the ten largest. The source material was CD4+ or CD8+ T cells sorted from blood, sampled in a trial of the OX40 agonist ivuxolimab. These TCRs come from an adult with an advanced solid tumor such as melanoma, head and neck, liver or kidney cancer.

The chain is built from TRBV18 and TRBJ1-2; a possible D gene is TRBD1 (6 bases). The germline gives CDR1 KGHSH, CDR2 LQKENI. The CDR3 is made up of 12 amino acids. V was cut by 5 bases and J by 5 bases, with 9 bases left in between. The CDR3 region has the DNA TGTGCCAGCTCAGGGGGCTCTTATGGCTACACCTTC. Translated, it gives CASSGGSYGYTF.

This clone has just a few counts. The genes are TRBV20-1 and TRBJ2-1; 7 bases are shared with TRBD2. CDR1 and CDR2 from the germline V gene are DFQATT and SNEGSKA (reference sequence). The CDR3 extends over 11 amino acids. V gave up 6 bases and J gave up 7 bases; unmatched junction bases: 3. DNA of the CDR3: TGCAGTGCGCGGACTAGGAATGAGCAGTTCTTC. It specifies CSARTRNEQFF.

The chain uses TRBV5-1 and TRBJ2-7; possibly TRBD1 for D (6 bases). There are 15 residues in the CDR3. V lost 0 bases to trimming and J lost 3 bases, with 13 bases between them. Germline CDR1 is SGHRS and CDR2 is YFSETQ. This chain's CDR3 is CASSLGTVASYEQYF. CDR3 DNA sequence: TGCGCCAGCAGCTTGGGGACAGTAGCGAGCTACGAGCAGTACTTC.

The V call is TRBV9, the J call TRBJ2-5; the match to TRBD1 covers 7 bases. The J call is uncertain, as TRBJ2-7 better fits the DNA end. Germline loops: CDR1 SGDLS, CDR2 YYNGEE. CDR3 length: 13 residues. The CDR3 here is CASSYRGTYEQYF. In nucleotides, the CDR3 is TGTGCCAGCAGTTACAGGGGTACCTACGAGCAGTACTTC.

The chain recombines TRBV11-2 with TRBJ2-3; 7 bases are shared with TRBD2. V trimming: 5 bases; J trimming: 5 bases; junction bases outside the gene matches: 13. The germline CDR1 and CDR2 sequences are SGHAT and FQNNGV. CDR3 length equals 16 residues. CDR3: CASSTTRTRIRDTQYF. The CDR3 DNA follows: TGTGCCAGCAGCACTACTCGGACTAGAATAAGAGATACGCAGTATTTT.

The chain combines TRBV6-6 with TRBJ2-7; 9 bases match TRBD1. The CDR3 spans 16 residues. After removal of 5 bases from V and 0 bases from J, the junction contained 8 bases not matched to a gene. The germline CDR1 and CDR2 sequences are MNHNY and SVGAGI (reference sequence). The CDR3 sequence is CASSAPGQGTSYEQYF. The CDR3 bases are TGTGCCAGCAGTGCCCCGGGACAGGGAACCTCCTACGAGCAGTACTTC.

This clone was detected only a few times. The V and J genes are TRBV2 and TRBJ2-3; D gene uncertain. The V gene lost 11 bases and the J gene lost 1 base, with 16 bases spanning the gap. Germline loops: CDR1 SNHLY, CDR2 FYNNEI. The CDR3 is 14 amino acids. For the CDR3, the DNA is TGTGCCGTTCCAAGGGTCGCCGGCACAGATACGCAGTATTTT. Translated: CAVPRVAGTDTQYF.

CDR3 sequence (DNA): TGTGCCAGCAACTCCATAGCGGGCCCGAACACCGGGGAGCTGTTTTTT. Translating it yields CASNSIAGPNTGELFF. The chain joins TRBV11-2 to TRBJ2-2; 7 bases are shared with TRBD2. Germline CDR1 is SGHAT and CDR2 is FQNNGV. This CDR3 has 16 amino acids. V lost 7 bases to trimming and J lost 0 bases; unmatched junction nucleotides: 8.

CDR3 coding DNA: TGCGCCAGCAGCTACCTAGGACCTGAGCAGTTCTTC. This translates into CASSYLGPEQFF. The chain links TRBV4-1 to TRBJ2-1; D is ambiguous. Germline lookup yields CDR1 MGHRA and CDR2 YSYEKL. CDR3 length equals 12 residues. Trimming shortened V by 5 bases and J by 9 bases, and 11 bases separated the two germline ends.

The genes are TRBV6-1 and TRBJ2-5; TRBD1 matches 8 bases. The ends lost 0 bases at V and 5 bases at J; junction bases unmatched: 5. This CDR3 region has 15 residues. The germline V gene encodes CDR1 MNHNS and CDR2 SASEGT. CDR3 sequence: CASSEASRGQETQYF. The CDR3 nucleotides read TGTGCCAGCAGTGAAGCCAGCAGGGGGCAGGAGACCCAGTACTTC.

This chain connects TRBV6-6 to TRBJ2-7; D may be TRBD1 or TRBD2 (5 bases each). This CDR3 is built from 15 residues. The V gene's germline CDR1 is MNHNY and CDR2 SVGAGI (reference sequence). V lost 2 bases and J 6 bases, leaving 17 bases between the germline ends. The CDR3: CASSYKYGGGREQYF. The CDR3, as DNA: TGTGCCAGCAGTTACAAGTATGGGGGTGGACGCGAGCAGTACTTC.

This clone has a single count. The chain couples TRBV25-1 to TRBJ2-5; D may be TRBD1 or TRBD2 (5 bases each). The V end lost 0 bases, the J end lost 6 bases, and 11 bases lay between the germline ends. Germline CDR1 MGHDK, CDR2 SYGVNS. The CDR3 contains 14 residues. CDR3: CASSEYGGWKTQYF. In nucleotides, the CDR3 is TGTGCCAGCAGTGAATATGGGGGATGGAAGACCCAGTACTTC. The full variable domain, its missing parts supplied by reference TRBV25-1 and TRBJ2-5, is EADIYQTPRYLVIGTGKKITLECSQTMGHDKMYWYQQDPGMELHLIHYSYGVNSTEKGDLSSESTVSRIRTEHFPLTLESARPSHTSQYLCASSEYGGWKTQYFGPGTRLLVL.

The chain carries TRBV14 and TRBJ2-3; 8 bases match TRBD1. In germline, CDR1 is SGHDN, CDR2 FVKESK. The CDR3 loop spans 16 amino acids. J was trimmed by 2 bases and V by 6 bases; bases with no gene match: 10. The CDR3 spells CASSPYDRGYTDTQYF. The DNA of the CDR3 is TGTGCCAGCAGTCCTTATGACAGGGGATACACAGATACGCAGTATTTT.

The J gene is TRBJ2-2, the V gene TRBV4-2; 13 bases fit TRBD2. The trim removed 3 bases at V and 5 bases at J, leaving 6 bases unmatched. The V gene's germline CDR1 is LGHNA and CDR2 YNFKEQ. This CDR3 comprises 17 residues. CDR3 in DNA: TGTGCCAGCAGCCAGGGGGGACTAGCGGGGAGAACCGGGGAGCTGTTTTTT. As protein: CASSQGGLAGRTGELFF.

The chain employs TRBV19 and TRBJ1-1; perhaps TRBD1 as D (6 bases). The CDR3 has 16 amino acids. Trimming removed 5 bases at V and 1 base at J, with 17 bases between. CDR1 and CDR2 from the germline V gene are LNHDA and SQIVND (reference sequence). CDR3 protein: CASSRRGAKGNTEAFF. CDR3 DNA sequence: TGTGCCAGTAGTCGTAGGGGGGCAAAAGGGAACACTGAAGCTTTCTTT.

This chain links TRBV27 with TRBJ2-6; 7 bases line up with TRBD1. The germline V gene has CDR1 MNHEY and CDR2 SMNVEV (reference sequence). Trimming at V came to 5 bases and at J to 0 bases, leaving 13 bases not matched to a gene. This CDR3 contains 19 residues. The CDR3 protein is CASSRQRTGHSSGANVLTF. For the CDR3, the DNA is TGTGCCAGCAGTCGCCAGCGGACAGGCCACAGCTCTGGGGCCAACGTCCTGACTTTC.

This chain joins TRBV14 and TRBJ1-4; 7 bases are a match to TRBD1. Germline V CDR1 and CDR2: SGHDN, FVKESK. Losses at the gene ends were 0 bases for V and 4 bases for J; bases not matched to a gene: 2. The CDR3 totals 15 residues. CDR3 bases: TGTGCCAGCAGCCAAGAGGGACAGCGTAATGAAAAACTGTTTTTT. This gives the protein CASSQEGQRNEKLFF.

The chain employs TRBV9 and TRBJ2-7; D is unclear. CDR3 size: 14 residues. Between the trimmed V and J ends, which lost 4 bases and 6 bases, there was a span of 17 bases. Looked up from germline, CDR1 is SGDLS and CDR2 is YYNGEE. CDR3 loop: CASSPGLGYVEQYF. CDR3 nucleotides: TGTGCCAGCAGCCCTGGTTTAGGGTATGTCGAGCAGTACTTC.

The J gene is TRBJ2-3, the V gene TRBV15; D remains ambiguous. Germline assignment: CDR1 LNHNV and CDR2 YYDKDF (reference sequence). CDR3 length: 18 residues. V lost 4 bases and J lost 2, with 22 bases in between. For the CDR3, the DNA is TGTGCCACCAGCAAAGATGTCACGAGTCAAACTATCACAGATACGCAGTATTTT. Its translation is CATSKDVTSQTITDTQYF. Variable domain in full (rest from reference TRBV15 and TRBJ2-3): DAMVIQNPRYQVTQFGKPVTLSCSQTLNHNVMYWYQQKSSQAPKLLFHYYDKDFNNEADTPDNFQSRRPNTSFCFLDIRSPGLGDTAMYLCATSKDVTSQTITDTQYFGPGTRLTVL.

V and J are TRBV18 and TRBJ1-4; D call uncertain. V dropped 2 bases and J dropped 0 bases, with 10 bases sitting between them. Germline V gene sequence: CDR1 KGHSH, CDR2 LQKENI. The length of the CDR3 is 16 residues. The CDR3, as DNA: TGTGCCAGCTCACCAGGGCGGCCGACAACTAATGAAAAACTGTTTTTT. This translates into CASSPGRPTTNEKLFF.

The chain has TRBV29-1 and TRBJ1-1; D is perhaps TRBD1 (6 bases). V lost 6 bases and J 1 base, leaving 12 bases between the germline ends. Germline V gene sequence: CDR1 SQVTM, CDR2 ANQGSEA. This CDR3 contains 13 residues. CDR3 sequence (DNA): TGCAGCGTCGGGGCAGGGGCGAACACTGAAGCTTTCTTT. Residues: CSVGAGANTEAFF.

CDR3 sequence: CASSPKVSETQYF. CDR3 bases: TGTGCCAGCAGCCCGAAGGTTAGCGAGACCCAGTACTTC. J is TRBJ2-5 and V is TRBV7-9; no definite D call. This CDR3 is 13 amino acids long. Germline V gene sequence: CDR1 SEHNR, CDR2 FQNEAQ (reference sequence). With 5 bases removed from V and 5 bases from J, the gap between germline ends came to 12 bases.

The sample holds one count of this clone. V is TRBV10-3 and J is TRBJ2-1, with no clear D. The V end was cut by 0 bases, the J end by 13 bases, with 16 bases between. Germline loops: CDR1 ENHRY, CDR2 SYGVKD. CDR3 size: 14 residues. Here the CDR3 reads CAISESPVGVNQFF. CDR3 sequence (DNA): TGTGCCATCAGTGAGTCTCCGGTTGGTGTGAATCAGTTCTTC.

This clone was detected a few times. The genes are TRBV28 and TRBJ2-3, with a tentative D call TRBD2 (5 bases). CDR1 is MDHEN, CDR2 SYDVKM, per germline. The CDR3 runs 14 residues. V was cut by 5 bases and J by 4 bases, with 13 bases left in between. The chain's CDR3 is CASSTRPGADTQYF. As DNA, the CDR3 is TGTGCCAGCAGTACCCGACCCGGGGCAGATACGCAGTATTTT.

The gene calls are TRBV5-1 and TRBJ2-7; D is ambiguous. The CDR3 spans 13 residues. With 8 bases removed from V and 6 bases from J, the gap between germline ends came to 18 bases. Germline loops: CDR1 SGHRS, CDR2 YFSETQ. Here the CDR3 reads CASQTDPLSEQYF. CDR3 bases: TGCGCCAGTCAAACCGACCCCTTAAGCGAGCAGTACTTC. Based on the CDR3 plus reference TRBV5-1 and TRBJ2-7, the full variable domain is KAGVTQTPRYLIKTRGQQVTLSCSPISGHRSVSWYQQTPGQGLQFLFEYFSETQRNKGNFPGRFSGRQFSNSRSEMNVSTLELGDSALYLCASQTDPLSEQYFGPGTRLTVT.

The V and J genes are TRBV5-1 and TRBJ2-1; D might be TRBD2 (7 bases). Germline V gene data show CDR1 as SGHRS and CDR2 as YFSETQ. This CDR3 has 15 amino acids. Trimming stripped 3 bases from V and 6 bases from J, with 16 bases between. The CDR3 DNA follows: TGCGCCAGCAGCTCCGGAGGGAGGGGGGTCAATGAGCAGTTCTTC. Translated: CASSSGGRGVNEQFF. The full variable domain, completed using reference TRBV5-1 and TRBJ2-1, is KAGVTQTPRYLIKTRGQQVTLSCSPISGHRSVSWYQQTPGQGLQFLFEYFSETQRNKGNFPGRFSGRQFSNSRSEMNVSTLELGDSALYLCASSSGGRGVNEQFFGPGTRLTVL.